The clone carrying this T cell receptor (beta chain) was detected only a few times. The antigen is unknown. This sample is part of a study of response to subunit inactivated influenza vaccine. In TCRdb, the RT-PCR reads were re-called with MiXCR into one record per CDR3 protein. This table holds about 480,000 distinct CDR3 sequences, roughly 13% found once. The CDR3 has 16 residues. The V segment lost 2 bases and the J segment 3 bases; nucleotides outside the gene matches: 7. The germline V gene has CDR1 MNHEY and CDR2 SVGAGI. The study's findings and limits: Each seasonal influenza vaccination, the authors suggested, recruits few new T cells.

The rearrangement joins TRBV6-5 to TRBJ2-3, with 8 positions matching TRBD2. This material consisted of PBMCs from blood, taken roughly 6 weeks after vaccination. This receptor was taken from a man in his fifties who received an inactivated influenza vaccine. The CDR3 nucleotides read TGTGCCAGCAGTTACACTAGCGGAGTGAGGACAGATACGCAGTATTTT. Its translation: CASSYTSGVRTDTQYF.